This TCR beta chain was recorded in a study of T cell changes during pregnancy in multiple sclerosis. This table comes from immunoSEQ multiplex PCR, and its TCRdb copy is limited to in-frame clones, with some not included. The table includes fewer than 140,000 clones, around 90% detected once. Looked up from germline, CDR1 is MDHEN and CDR2 is SYDVKM. The CDR3 is 12 amino acids. V usage is TRBV28 and J usage is TRBJ1-1; 7 nucleotides agree with TRBD1. This clonotype was sampled from a female donor with multiple sclerosis, enrolled in a pregnancy study. This material consisted of peripheral blood, taken after pregnancy. The CDR3 loop reads CPAQGRTTEAFF. The CDR3 DNA reads as TGTCCCGCACAGGGGAGGACCACTGAAGCTTTCTTT.